This T cell receptor (beta chain) was profiled in a study of spatial heterogeneity in lung cancer. Looking at the study overall: Alpha-chain sequences were consistently detected less often than beta-chain sequences. Overall study findings and caveats: Among blood samples, ubiquitous expanded tumor TCRs appeared more at resection than at follow-up.

The length of the CDR3 is 14 residues. V dropped 5 bases and J dropped 5 bases, with 10 bases sitting between them. This clonotype was observed a handful of times. Its antigen is not known. TCRdb fed the 5' RACE reads into MiXCR, producing one record per CDR3 protein. Of tens of thousands of distinct CDR3 sequences listed, over 9.5% are singletons. This sample's time point: sample taken at primary tumor resection. Untreated early-stage non-small cell lung cancer patients, fewer than 85 in total, were the donors. The input material, whole RNA from tumor, nontumor lung or frozen PBMC, was sequenced unsorted.

The source was PBMCs, collected at surgery. This chain links TRBV12-3 or TRBV12-4 with TRBJ1-6; weak D call: TRBD1 (5 bases). The clonotype comes from a male donor with early-stage non-small cell lung cancer. The DNA of the CDR3 is TGTGCCAGCAGTGAGACAGAGAATAATTCACCCCTCCACTTT. Translating gives CASSETENNSPLHF.